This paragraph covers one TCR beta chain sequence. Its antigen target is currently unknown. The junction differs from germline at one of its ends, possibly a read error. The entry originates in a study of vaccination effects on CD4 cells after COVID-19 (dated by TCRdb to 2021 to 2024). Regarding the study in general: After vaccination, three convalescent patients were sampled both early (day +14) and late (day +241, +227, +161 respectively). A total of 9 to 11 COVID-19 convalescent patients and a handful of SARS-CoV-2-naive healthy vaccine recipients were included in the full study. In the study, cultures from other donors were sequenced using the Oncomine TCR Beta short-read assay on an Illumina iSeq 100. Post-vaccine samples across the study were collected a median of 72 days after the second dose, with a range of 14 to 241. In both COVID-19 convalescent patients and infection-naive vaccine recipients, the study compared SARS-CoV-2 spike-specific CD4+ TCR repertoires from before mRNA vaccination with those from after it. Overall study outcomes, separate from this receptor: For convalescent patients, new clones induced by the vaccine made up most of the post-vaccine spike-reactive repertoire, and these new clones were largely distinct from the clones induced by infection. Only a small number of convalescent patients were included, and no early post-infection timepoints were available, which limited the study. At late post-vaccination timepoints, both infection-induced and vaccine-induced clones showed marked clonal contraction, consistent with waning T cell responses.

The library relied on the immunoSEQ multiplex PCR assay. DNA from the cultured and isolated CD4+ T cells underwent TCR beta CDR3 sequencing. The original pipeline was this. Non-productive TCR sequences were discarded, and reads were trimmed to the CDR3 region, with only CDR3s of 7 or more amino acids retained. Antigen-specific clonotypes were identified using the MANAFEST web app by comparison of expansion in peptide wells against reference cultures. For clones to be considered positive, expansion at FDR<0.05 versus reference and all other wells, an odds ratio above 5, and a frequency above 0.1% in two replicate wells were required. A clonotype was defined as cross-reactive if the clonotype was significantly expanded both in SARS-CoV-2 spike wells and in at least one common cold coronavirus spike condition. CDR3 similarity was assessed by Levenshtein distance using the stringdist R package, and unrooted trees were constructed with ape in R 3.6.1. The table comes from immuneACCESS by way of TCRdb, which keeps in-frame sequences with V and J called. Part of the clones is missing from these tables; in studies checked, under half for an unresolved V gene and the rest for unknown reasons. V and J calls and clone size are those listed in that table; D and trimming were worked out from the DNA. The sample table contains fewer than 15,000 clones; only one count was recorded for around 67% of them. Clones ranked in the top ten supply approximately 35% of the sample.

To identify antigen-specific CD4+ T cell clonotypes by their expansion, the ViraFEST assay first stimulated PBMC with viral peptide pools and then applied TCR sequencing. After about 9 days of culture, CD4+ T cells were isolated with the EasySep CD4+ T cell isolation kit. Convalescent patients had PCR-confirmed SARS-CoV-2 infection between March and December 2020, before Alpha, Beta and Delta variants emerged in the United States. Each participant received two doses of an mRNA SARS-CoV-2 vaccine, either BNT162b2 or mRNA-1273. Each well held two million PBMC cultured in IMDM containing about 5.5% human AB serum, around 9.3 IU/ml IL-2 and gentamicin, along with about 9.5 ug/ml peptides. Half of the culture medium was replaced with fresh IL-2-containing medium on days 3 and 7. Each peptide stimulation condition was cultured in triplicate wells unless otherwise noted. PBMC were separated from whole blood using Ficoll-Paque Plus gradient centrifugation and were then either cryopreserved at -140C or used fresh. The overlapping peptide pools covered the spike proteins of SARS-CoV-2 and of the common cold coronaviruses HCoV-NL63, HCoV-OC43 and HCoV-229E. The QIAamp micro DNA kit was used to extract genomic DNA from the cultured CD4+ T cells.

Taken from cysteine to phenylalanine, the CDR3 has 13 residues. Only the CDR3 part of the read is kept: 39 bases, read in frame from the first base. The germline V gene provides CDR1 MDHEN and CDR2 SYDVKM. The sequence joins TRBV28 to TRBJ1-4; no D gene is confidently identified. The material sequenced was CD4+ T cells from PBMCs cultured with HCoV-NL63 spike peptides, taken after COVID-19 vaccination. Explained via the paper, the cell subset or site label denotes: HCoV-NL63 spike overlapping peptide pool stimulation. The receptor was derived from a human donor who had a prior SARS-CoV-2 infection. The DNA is TGTGCCAGCAGAAGTGGTAATAATGACAAACTGTTTTTT. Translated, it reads CASRSGNNDKLFF.